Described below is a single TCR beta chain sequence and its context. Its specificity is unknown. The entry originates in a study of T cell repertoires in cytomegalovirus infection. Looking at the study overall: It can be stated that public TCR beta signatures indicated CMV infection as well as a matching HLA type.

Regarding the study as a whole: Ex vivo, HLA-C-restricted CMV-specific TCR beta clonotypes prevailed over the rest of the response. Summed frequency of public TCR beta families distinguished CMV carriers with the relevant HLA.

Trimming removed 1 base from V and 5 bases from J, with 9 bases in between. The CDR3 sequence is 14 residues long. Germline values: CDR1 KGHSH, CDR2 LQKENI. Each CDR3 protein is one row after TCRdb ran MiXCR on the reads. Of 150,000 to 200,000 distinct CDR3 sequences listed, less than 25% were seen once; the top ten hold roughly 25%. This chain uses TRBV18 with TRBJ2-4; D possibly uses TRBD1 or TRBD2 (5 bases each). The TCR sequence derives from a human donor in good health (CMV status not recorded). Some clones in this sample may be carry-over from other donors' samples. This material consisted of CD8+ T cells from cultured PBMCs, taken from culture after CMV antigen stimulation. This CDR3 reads CASSPQWDENIQYF. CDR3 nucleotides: TGTGCCAGCTCACCACAGTGGGACGAAAACATTCAGTACTTC.